One sample yielded the 21 T cell receptor beta chains listed below, sequenced in a study of CD8+CD57+ T cells in acquired aplastic anemia. According to the study, genomic DNA was the template for TCR beta VDJ and CDR3 profiling. TCRdb reprocessed the reads via MiXCR and lists one record per CDR3 protein. This sample yields 100,000 to 150,000 distinct CDR3 sequences, of which under 60% are seen a single time; under 35% belongs to the top ten. Patients picked for sequencing had shown CD8+CD57+ cell expansion detected by flow cytometry. The sample taken for sequencing was sorted CD4+, CD8+, or CD8+CD57+ T cells (not recorded which) from PBMCs. The receptors come from a human donor with aplastic anemia.

Comments on this clonotype: Germline and junction disagree at one end, which may indicate a read error. The chain links TRBV5-1 to TRBJ1-4, with 11 positions matching TRBD1. The CDR3 loop spans 15 amino acids. The germline V gene encodes CDR1 SGHRS and CDR2 YFSETQ. The CDR3 coding sequence is TGCGCCAGCAGCCAGGGGACAGGGGGAAATGGAAAACTGTTTTTT. The encoded protein is CASSQGTGGNGKLFF.

This chain joins TRBV7-2 and TRBJ1-1, with a tentative D call TRBD1 (6 bases). Germline assignment: CDR1 SGHTA and CDR2 FQGNSA. The V end lost 5 bases, the J end lost 1 base, and 8 bases lay between the germline ends. The CDR3 extends over 13 amino acids. The CDR3 is CASSKQGNTEAFF. CDR3 DNA: TGTGCCAGCAGCAAACAGGGGAACACTGAAGCTTTCTTT.

The chain recombines TRBV6-1 with TRBJ2-7; perhaps TRBD1 as D (5 bases). The CDR3 length is 13 residues. In germline, CDR1 is MNHNS, CDR2 SASEGT. With 11 bases removed from V and 3 bases from J, the gap between germline ends came to 17 bases. CDR3 protein: CAVARQGNYEQYF. DNA for the CDR3: TGTGCCGTGGCGCGGCAGGGTAACTACGAGCAGTACTTC.

In its sample, this clonotype ranks as medium-sized. This chain joins TRBV10-1 and TRBJ2-1; D possibly corresponds to TRBD2 (6 bases). The CDR3 covers 15 residues. The V gene lost 11 bases and the J gene lost 14 bases, with 31 bases spanning the gap. From germline, CDR1 is WNHNN and CDR2 SYGVQD (reference sequence). The CDR3 loop reads CARRYGGFSAFPEFF. In DNA form, the CDR3 reads TGCGCCCGGCGATACGGGGGTTTCTCGGCCTTTCCTGAGTTCTTC.

The V gene is TRBV20-1, the J gene TRBJ2-5; weak D call: TRBD2 (5 bases). The CDR3 runs 15 residues. Trimming removed 7 bases at V and 2 bases at J, with 20 bases between. CDR1 and CDR2 (germline): DFQATT, SNEGSKA (reference sequence). The CDR3 nucleotides read TGCAGTGGCGATGGAGAGGGTTGGAATCAAGAGACCCAGTACTTC. Protein: CSGDGEGWNQETQYF.

The chain joins TRBV20-1 to TRBJ2-1; no definite D call. V was trimmed by 6 bases and J by 2 bases, leaving 5 bases between them. This CDR3 is 11 amino acids long. Germline CDR1 and CDR2: DFQATT and SNEGSKA (reference sequence). CDR3 DNA: TGCAGTGCCAGCCCCTACAATGAGCAGTTCTTC. Protein sequence: CSASPYNEQFF.

This clonotype was picked up many times. A much larger clone lies a single base off, so this may be a read error. The V and J genes are TRBV27 and TRBJ2-7; 12 nucleotides line up with TRBD1. V shed 8 bases, J shed 6 bases, and the junction held 5 bases outside the gene matches. Germline-derived CDR1 and CDR2 are MNHEY and SMNVEV (reference sequence). This CDR3 region has 13 residues. The CDR3 loop reads CASGDRGRGEQYF. CDR3 bases: TGTGCCAGCGGGGACAGGGGGCGCGGCGAGCAGTACTTC.

As DNA, the CDR3 is TGTGCCAGCAGCTTTCCCGGACAGATTACTGAAGCTTTCTTT. As protein: CASSFPGQITEAFF. This chain uses TRBV7-8 with TRBJ1-1, with TRBD1 as a possible D gene (6 bases). The V and J ends lost 3 bases and 5 bases respectively, with 13 bases between them. The CDR3 covers 14 residues. Germline V gene sequence: CDR1 SGHVS, CDR2 FQNEAQ. Full variable domain (remainder filled in from reference TRBV7-8 and TRBJ1-1): GAGVSQSPRYKVAKRGQDVALRCDPISGHVSLFWYQQALGQGPEFLTYFQNEAQLDKSGLPSDRFFAERPEGSVSTLKIQRTQQEDSAVYLCASSFPGQITEAFFGQGTRLTVV.

This clonotype was detected ten times or more. The chain couples TRBV15 to TRBJ1-2; the match to TRBD1 covers 10 bases. Germline CDR1 LNHNV, CDR2 YYDKDF (reference sequence). The CDR3 extends over 17 amino acids. Losses at the gene ends were 8 bases for V and 4 bases for J; bases not matched to a gene: 16. The CDR3 sequence: CATGSTRTGGRVYGYTF. CDR3 in DNA: TGTGCCACCGGATCCACGCGGACAGGGGGGCGTGTCTATGGCTACACCTTC. The full variable domain, completed using reference TRBV15 and TRBJ1-2, is DAMVIQNPRYQVTQFGKPVTLSCSQTLNHNVMYWYQQKSSQAPKLLFHYYDKDFNNEADTPDNFQSRRPNTSFCFLDIRSPGLGDTAMYLCATGSTRTGGRVYGYTFGSGTRLTVV.

The DNA of the CDR3 is TGTGCCAGCAGCTCGGGACAGCACTACGAGCAGTACTTC. Translation gives CASSSGQHYEQYF. V gene TRBV7-2 combines with J gene TRBJ2-7; 7 nucleotides match TRBD1. Per the germline V gene, CDR1 is SGHTA and CDR2 is FQGNSA. J gave up 3 bases and V 4 bases, and 3 bases lay outside the gene matches. This CDR3 has 13 amino acids.

This clonotype was seen more than once but under ten times. In nucleotides, the CDR3 is TGTGCCAGCAGTGCAACGGCTAACTATGGCTACACCTTC. This sequence encodes CASSATANYGYTF. The V and J genes are TRBV2 and TRBJ1-2; D call uncertain. The CDR3 totals 13 residues. Germline CDR1 and CDR2: SNHLY and FYNNEI. The germline V and J ends were trimmed by 4 bases and 0 bases, with 6 bases remaining between them.

The chain employs TRBV7-2 and TRBJ2-7, with D perhaps TRBD2 (6 bases). The CDR3 totals 16 residues. Looked up from germline, CDR1 is SGHTA and CDR2 is FQGNSA. Deletions cut 4 bases from V and 0 bases from J, with 16 bases between. The CDR3 coding sequence is TGTGCCAGCAGCTCGTATGGGCTAGCGCTCTCCTACGAGCAGTACTTC. Translated, it gives CASSSYGLALSYEQYF.

J is TRBJ2-5 and V is TRBV15, with 12 nucleotides matching TRBD2. The CDR3 runs to 14 residues. The V gene's germline CDR1 is LNHNV and CDR2 YYDKDF (reference sequence). V shed 5 bases, J shed 5 bases, and the junction held 3 bases outside the gene matches. Written as DNA, the CDR3 is TGTGCCACCAGCCTAGCGGGAGGGGTGGAGACCCAGTACTTC. Its protein product is CATSLAGGVETQYF.

This clonotype has a handful of counts. V and J are TRBV7-8 and TRBJ2-5; maybe TRBD2 (6 bases). Per germline, CDR1 SGHVS and CDR2 FQNEAQ. V lost 6 bases and J 5 bases, leaving 13 bases between the germline ends. This CDR3 comprises 13 residues. The CDR3 here is CASRPEGRETQYF. In nucleotides, the CDR3 is TGTGCCAGCAGGCCCGAGGGGAGGGAGACCCAGTACTTC.

This clonotype was seen a single time. This chain links TRBV24-1 with TRBJ2-2, with D possibly being TRBD2 (5 bases). CDR1 is KGHDR, CDR2 SFDVKD, per germline. The CDR3 consists of 12 residues. Between the trimmed V and J ends, which lost 6 bases and 5 bases, there was a span of 6 bases. In DNA, the CDR3 is TGTGCCACCAGTAGCGGAACCGGGGAGCTGTTTTTT. Translation gives CATSSGTGELFF.

There are many counts of this clonotype. The chain combines TRBV29-1 with TRBJ2-7; 7 bases align to TRBD2. Trimming at V came to 4 bases and at J to 0 bases, leaving 6 bases not matched to a gene. Germline V gene sequence: CDR1 SQVTM, CDR2 ANQGSEA. This CDR3 spans 14 amino acids. The CDR3 reads CSVGGGEGSYEQYF. The CDR3 bases are TGCAGCGTTGGGGGGGGGGAGGGCTCCTACGAGCAGTACTTC.

This clonotype was observed at least ten times. The chain links TRBV19 to TRBJ2-3; possibly TRBD1 for D (5 bases). This CDR3 comprises 14 residues. Germline V gene sequence: CDR1 LNHDA, CDR2 SQIVND (reference sequence). Trimming stripped 7 bases from V and 5 bases from J, with 16 bases between. DNA of the CDR3: TGTGCCAGTATGACCAGGGAAATGAGAGATACGCAGTATTTT. It specifies CASMTREMRDTQYF.

This clonotype was counted ten times or more. The chain couples TRBV5-6 to TRBJ2-7, with a weak D call TRBD2 (6 bases). The ends were cut back, 1 base at V and 4 bases at J, with 9 bases in the middle. The germline CDR1 and CDR2 sequences are SGHDT and YYEEEE. The CDR3 totals 13 residues. CDR3 DNA sequence: TGTGCCAGCAGCTTGCGGGCGGGATACGAGCAGTACTTC. Its protein product is CASSLRAGYEQYF.

Here the CDR3 DNA reads TGTGCCATCAGTCCGCCCGGGAAGCAAGAGACCCAGTACTTC. It specifies CAISPPGKQETQYF. The chain joins TRBV10-3 to TRBJ2-5; the D gene is possibly TRBD2 (5 bases). CDR3 length: 14 residues. V lost 5 bases to trimming and J lost 2 bases, with 12 bases between them. Per the germline V gene, CDR1 is ENHRY and CDR2 is SYGVKD.

The chain uses TRBV15 and TRBJ2-5; TRBD2 agrees at 8 bases. The junction had 2 bases not matched to a gene; V was cut back by 4 bases and J by 1 base. The V gene's germline CDR1 is LNHNV and CDR2 YYDKDF (reference sequence). CDR3 size: 14 residues. CDR3 in amino acids: CATSTRGGQETQYF. The CDR3 DNA sequence: TGTGCCACCAGCACCCGGGGGGGCCAAGAGACCCAGTACTTC.

The V gene is TRBV2, the J gene TRBJ1-5, with D perhaps TRBD1 (6 bases). The germline CDR1 and CDR2 sequences are SNHLY and FYNNEI. The CDR3 totals 14 residues. Trimming cost V 5 bases and J 0 bases, with 8 bases left between them. CDR3 bases: TGTGCCAGCAGTTCGGGACATAGCAATCAGCCCCAGCATTTT. This gives the protein CASSSGHSNQPQHF.